This TCR beta chain was sequenced during a study of T cell changes during pregnancy in multiple sclerosis. The junction had 5 bases not matched to a gene; V was cut back by 8 bases and J by 6 bases. This CDR3 comprises 12 residues. Germline lookup yields CDR1 MNHEY and CDR2 SMNVEV (reference sequence). This clone was counted once. Produced via immunoSEQ multiplex PCR; TCRdb's table is partial and in-frame only. The sample has 78,000 or so clones; 92% are singletons. The material was peripheral blood, obtained before pregnancy. The chain uses TRBV27 and TRBJ2-7, with 9 bases matching TRBD2. The TCR originated in a female donor with multiple sclerosis, enrolled in a pregnancy study. The CDR3 loop reads CASLGGRGEQYF. As DNA, the CDR3 is TGTGCCAGCCTGGGCGGGAGGGGCGAGCAGTACTTC.